This is a list of T cell receptor beta chains from one sample in a study of identical twins. TCRdb re-called the 5' RACE reads through MiXCR, storing one row per CDR3 protein. Among around 530,000 distinct CDR3 sequences listed, roughly 15% were seen once. This sample was also put to use in a study of yellow fever vaccine responses in identical twins.

Sequencing used CD4+ T cells sorted from blood. These receptors were collected from a woman aged 18 to 35 in good health. Both conserved end residues are part of each CDR3. The D gene is left open where the match is weak. Clone size is not always given. Where it is, it says once, few, many or a class for expanded clones.

size	D	V	J	CDR3	DNA
NA	TRBD2	TRBV25-1	TRBJ2-5	CASRTGLAGSVETQYF	TGTGCCAGCAGGACGGGACTAGCGGGATCAGTGGAGACCCAGTACTTC
few	NA	TRBV7-7	TRBJ2-2	CASSSRRANTGELFF	TGTGCCAGCAGCTCCAGGCGCGCGAACACCGGGGAGCTGTTTTTT
few	TRBD2	TRBV5-6	TRBJ2-3	CASSRPGLASSTDTQYF	TGTGCCAGCAGCCGCCCGGGACTAGCGTCTAGCACAGATACGCAGTATTTT
NA	NA	TRBV12-3/TRBV12-4	TRBJ1-2	CASSFLGIGYGYTF	TGTGCCAGCAGTTTTTTGGGGATAGGCTATGGCTACACCTTC
few	TRBD2	TRBV5-1	TRBJ2-1	CASSTAGEPYNEQFF	TGCGCCAGCAGCACCGCGGGGGAGCCCTACAATGAGCAGTTCTTC
few	NA	TRBV4-2	TRBJ2-2	CASSQDFGNTGELFF	TGTGCCAGCAGCCAAGACTTCGGCAACACCGGGGAGCTGTTTTTT
few	TRBD2	TRBV20-1	TRBJ2-1	CSAKKGLAGNNEQFF	TGCAGTGCAAAGAAGGGACTAGCGGGGAACAATGAGCAGTTCTTC
few	TRBD1	TRBV5-6	TRBJ2-2	CASTLLTGALMKNTGELFF	TGTGCCAGCACACTTTTGACAGGGGCACTAATGAAGAACACCGGGGAGCTGTTTTTT
few	TRBD2	TRBV10-3	TRBJ2-1	CATGLADNEQFF	TGTGCCACTGGACTAGCGGACAATGAGCAGTTCTTC
few	TRBD1	TRBV7-9	TRBJ1-5	CASSPAGQINQPQHF	TGTGCCAGCAGCCCCGCGGGACAGATCAATCAGCCCCAGCATTTT
NA	TRBD1	TRBV28	TRBJ1-2	CASSLRDRASYGYTF	TGTGCCAGCAGTTTGAGGGACAGGGCATCATATGGCTACACCTTC
NA	NA	TRBV6-5	TRBJ1-6	CASSYNTEVNSPLHF	TGTGCCAGCAGTTACAACACTGAGGTTAATTCACCCCTCCACTTT
NA	NA	TRBV12-3/TRBV12-4	TRBJ2-1	CASAGQVNYNEQFF	TGTGCCAGCGCGGGTCAGGTAAATTACAATGAGCAGTTCTTC
few	NA	TRBV18	TRBJ1-6	CASRGEGDSPLHF	TGTGCCAGCCGGGGCGAGGGGGATTCACCCCTCCACTTT
NA	NA	TRBV6-5	TRBJ1-2	CASSYSRSNYGYTF	TGTGCCAGCAGTTACTCGAGGTCTAACTATGGCTACACCTTC
NA	TRBD1	TRBV6-1	TRBJ2-6	CASSRDRVDVLTF	TGTGCCAGCAGCCGGGACAGAGTGGACGTCCTGACTTTC
many	NA	TRBV7-2	TRBJ1-3	CASSLRGNTIYF	TGTGCCAGCAGCCTCCGGGGAAACACCATATATTTT
few	TRBD2	TRBV20-1	TRBJ2-2	CSAPVGGSTGELFF	TGCAGTGCCCCTGTCGGGGGGAGCACCGGGGAGCTGTTTTTT
few	NA	TRBV10-3	TRBJ2-3	CAISGAARGTQYF	TGTGCCATCAGTGGGGCAGCGAGGGGTACGCAGTATTTT
few	NA	TRBV7-8	TRBJ1-1	CASSALVLAEAFF	TGTGCCAGCAGCGCACTAGTACTAGCTGAAGCTTTCTTT
NA	TRBD2	TRBV11-3	TRBJ2-1	CASSLGGLGLAGVEQFF	TGTGCCAGCAGCTTAGGGGGATTGGGACTAGCGGGAGTTGAGCAGTTCTTC
many	NA	TRBV12-3/TRBV12-4	TRBJ2-3	CASSLGGRTRQYF	TGTGCCAGCAGTTTAGGGGGACGGACGAGGCAGTATTTT
NA	NA	TRBV7-2	TRBJ2-4	CASSLGGAAKNIQYF	TGTGCCAGCAGCTTAGGGGGGGCGGCCAAAAACATTCAGTACTTC
few	NA	TRBV10-3	TRBJ2-2	CAIRAGATTNTGELFF	TGTGCCATCAGGGCAGGGGCGACGACTAACACCGGGGAGCTGTTTTTT
NA	NA	TRBV29-1	TRBJ1-2	CSVEDGPLRGYGYTF	TGCAGCGTTGAAGATGGACCTCTACGGGGCTATGGCTACACCTTC
few	TRBD1	TRBV24-1	TRBJ2-1	CATSDLSPNRDRNYNEQFF	TGTGCCACCAGTGATTTGTCGCCGAACCGGGACAGAAATTACAATGAGCAGTTCTTC
NA	TRBD2	TRBV3-1	TRBJ2-2	CASSRLPSGLIQGGELFF	TGTGCCAGCAGCCGCCTCCCTAGCGGACTGATTCAGGGCGGGGAGCTGTTTTTT
NA	TRBD1	TRBV5-1	TRBJ2-5	CASQQGNGETQYF	TGCGCCAGCCAACAGGGGAACGGAGAGACCCAGTACTTC
once	NA	TRBV12-3/TRBV12-4	TRBJ2-5	CASSLWQQETQYF	TGTGCCAGCAGTTTATGGCAGCAAGAGACCCAGTACTTC
NA	NA	TRBV20-1	TRBJ2-7	CSARDQAEQYF	TGCAGTGCTAGAGACCAGGCCGAGCAGTACTTC
NA	NA	TRBV3-1	TRBJ2-3	CASSFRAPGADTQYF	TGTGCCAGCAGCTTTCGGGCCCCTGGCGCAGATACGCAGTATTTT
many	NA	TRBV5-1	TRBJ1-1	CASSSGATEAFF	TGCGCCAGCAGCTCAGGGGCAACTGAAGCTTTCTTT